The TCR beta chain described here comes from a study of cytomegalovirus exposure and HLA in healthy donors. Generated by immunoSEQ multiplex PCR, the TCRdb table keeps only in-frame clones and is missing some. The table lists about 170,000 clones, 80% to 90% of them singletons. This clone was observed a single time. Trimming removed 9 bases at V and 7 bases at J, with 31 bases between. Germline V gives CDR1 ENHRY, CDR2 SYGVKD. The CDR3 runs to 17 residues. This TCR came from a woman aged 25 to 39 in good health and CMV-seronegative. Sequencing was carried out using PBMCs. The chain employs TRBV10-3 and TRBJ2-7; possible D gene TRBD2, 5 bases. The CDR3 DNA is TGTGCCATGAGTTCTCCGGGGTCGGGAACGAACCTTAGGGAGCAGTACTTC. This translates into CAMSSPGSGTNLREQYF.